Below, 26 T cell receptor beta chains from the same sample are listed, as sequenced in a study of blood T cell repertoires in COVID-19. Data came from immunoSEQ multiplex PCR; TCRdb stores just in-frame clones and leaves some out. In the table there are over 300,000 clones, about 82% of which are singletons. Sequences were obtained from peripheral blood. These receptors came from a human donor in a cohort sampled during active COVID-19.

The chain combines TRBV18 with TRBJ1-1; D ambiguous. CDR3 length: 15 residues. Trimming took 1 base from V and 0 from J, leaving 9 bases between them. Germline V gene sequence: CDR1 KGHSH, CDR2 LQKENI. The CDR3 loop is CASSPLLVLNTEAFF. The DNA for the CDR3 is TGTGCCAGCTCACCACTTCTTGTTTTGAACACTGAAGCTTTCTTT. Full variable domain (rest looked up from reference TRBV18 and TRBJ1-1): NAGVMQNPRHLVRRRGQEARLRCSPMKGHSHVYWYRQLPEEGLKFMVYLQKENIIDESGMPKERFSAEFPKEGPSILRIQQVVRGDSAAYFCASSPLLVLNTEAFFGQGTRLTVV.

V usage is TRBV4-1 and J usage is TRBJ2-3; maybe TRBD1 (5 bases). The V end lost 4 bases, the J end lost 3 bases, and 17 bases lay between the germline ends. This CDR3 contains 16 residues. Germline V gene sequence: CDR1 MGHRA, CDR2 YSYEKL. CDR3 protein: CASSRQGLMGTDTQYF. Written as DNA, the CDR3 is TGCGCCAGCAGCCGCCAGGGATTAATGGGAACAGATACGCAGTATTTT.

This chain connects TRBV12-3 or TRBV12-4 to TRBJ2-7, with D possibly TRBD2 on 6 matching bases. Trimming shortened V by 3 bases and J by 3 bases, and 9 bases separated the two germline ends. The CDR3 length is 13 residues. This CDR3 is CASSFKTSYEQYF. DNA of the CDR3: TGTGCCAGCAGTTTTAAGACTAGCTACGAGCAGTACTTC.

The DNA for the CDR3 is TGTGCCAGCAGTGACGTAAGACAGGGGGCAGGGATGAACACTGAAGCTTTCTTT. This codes for CASSDVRQGAGMNTEAFF. J is TRBJ1-1 and V is TRBV2; 10 positions agree with TRBD1. In germline, CDR1 is SNHLY, CDR2 FYNNEI. J was trimmed by 0 bases and V by 3 bases; bases with no gene match: 10. The CDR3 totals 18 residues.

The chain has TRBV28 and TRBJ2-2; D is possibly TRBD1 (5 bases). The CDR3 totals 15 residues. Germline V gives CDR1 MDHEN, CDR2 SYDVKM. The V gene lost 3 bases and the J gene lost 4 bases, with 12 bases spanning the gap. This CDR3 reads CASSFVGAGTGELFF. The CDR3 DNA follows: TGTGCCAGCAGTTTTGTAGGGGCTGGCACCGGGGAGCTGTTTTTT. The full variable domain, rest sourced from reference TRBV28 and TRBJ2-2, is DVKVTQSSRYLVKRTGEKVFLECVQDMDHENMFWYRQDPGLGLRLIYFSYDVKMKEKGDIPEGYSVSREKKERFSLILESASTNQTSMYLCASSFVGAGTGELFFGEGSRLTVL.

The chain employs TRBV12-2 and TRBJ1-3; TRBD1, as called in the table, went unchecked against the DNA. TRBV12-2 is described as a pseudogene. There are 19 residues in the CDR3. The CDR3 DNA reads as TGTGCAAGTCGCTTCAGGCGAGGGGGAAGGAGTGAGTCTGGAAACACCATATATTTT. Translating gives CASRFRRGGRSESGNTIYF.

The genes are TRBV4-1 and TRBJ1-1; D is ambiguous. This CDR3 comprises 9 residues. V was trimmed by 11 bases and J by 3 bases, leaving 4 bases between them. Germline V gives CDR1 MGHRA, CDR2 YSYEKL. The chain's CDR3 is CARDTEAFF. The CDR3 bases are TGCGCCCGGGACACTGAAGCTTTCTTT.

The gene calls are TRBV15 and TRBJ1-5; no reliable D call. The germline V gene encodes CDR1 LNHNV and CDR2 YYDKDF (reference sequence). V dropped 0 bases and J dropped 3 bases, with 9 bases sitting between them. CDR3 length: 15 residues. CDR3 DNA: TGTGCCACCAGCAGAGACCCGGGAAACAATCAGCCCCAGCATTTT. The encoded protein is CATSRDPGNNQPQHF. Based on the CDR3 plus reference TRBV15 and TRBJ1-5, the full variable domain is DAMVIQNPRYQVTQFGKPVTLSCSQTLNHNVMYWYQQKSSQAPKLLFHYYDKDFNNEADTPDNFQSRRPNTSFCFLDIRSPGLGDTAMYLCATSRDPGNNQPQHFGDGTRLSIL.

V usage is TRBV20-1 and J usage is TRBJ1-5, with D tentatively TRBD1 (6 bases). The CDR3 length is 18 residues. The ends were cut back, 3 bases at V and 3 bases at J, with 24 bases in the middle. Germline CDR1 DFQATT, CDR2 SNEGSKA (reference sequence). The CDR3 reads CSASRQDSPFLFNQPQHF. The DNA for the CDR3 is TGCAGTGCTAGTCGGCAGGACAGCCCTTTCCTATTCAATCAGCCCCAGCATTTT.

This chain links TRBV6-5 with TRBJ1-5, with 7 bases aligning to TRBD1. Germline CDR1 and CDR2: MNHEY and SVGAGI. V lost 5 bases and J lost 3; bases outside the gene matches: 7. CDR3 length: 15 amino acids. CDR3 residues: CASSPRDRYNQPQHF. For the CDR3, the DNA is TGTGCCAGCAGTCCTCGGGACAGATACAATCAGCCCCAGCATTTT.

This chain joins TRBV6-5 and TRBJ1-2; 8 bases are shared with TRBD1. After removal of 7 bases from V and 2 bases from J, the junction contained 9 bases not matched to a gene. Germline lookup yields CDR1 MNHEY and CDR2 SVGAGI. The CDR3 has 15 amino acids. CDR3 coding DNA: TGTGCCAGCATTACTCGGACAGGGTGGAACTATGGCTACACCTTC. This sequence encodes CASITRTGWNYGYTF.

The CDR3 DNA is TGTGCCAGCAGTTTAAAGGCTCTGGCAGGCAAGTCGAGTGGCTACACCTTC. It translates to CASSLKALAGKSSGYTF. The J gene is TRBJ1-2, the V gene TRBV27, with D hard to call. V gave up 2 bases and J gave up 7 bases, with 23 bases separating them. There are 17 residues in the CDR3. Germline CDR1 reads MNHEY; CDR2 reads SMNVEV (reference sequence).

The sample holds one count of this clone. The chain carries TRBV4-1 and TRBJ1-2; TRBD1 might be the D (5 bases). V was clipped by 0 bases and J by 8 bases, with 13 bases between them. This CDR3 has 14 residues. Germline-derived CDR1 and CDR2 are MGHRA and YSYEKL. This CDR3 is CASSQEAGGRGYTF. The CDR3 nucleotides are TGCGCCAGCAGCCAAGAGGCCGGGGGTCGGGGCTACACCTTC.

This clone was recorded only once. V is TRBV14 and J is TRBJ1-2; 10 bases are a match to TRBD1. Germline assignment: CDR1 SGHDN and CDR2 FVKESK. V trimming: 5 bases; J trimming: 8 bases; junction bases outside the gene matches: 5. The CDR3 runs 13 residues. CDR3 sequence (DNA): TGTGCCAGCAGCTATGACAGGGGGCAGGGCTACACCTTC. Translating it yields CASSYDRGQGYTF.

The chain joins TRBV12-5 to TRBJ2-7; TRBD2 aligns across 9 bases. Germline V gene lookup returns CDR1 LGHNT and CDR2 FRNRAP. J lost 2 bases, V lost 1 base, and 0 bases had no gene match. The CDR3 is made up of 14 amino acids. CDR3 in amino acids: CASGLERGAYEQYF. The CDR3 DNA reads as TGTGCTAGTGGTTTGGAGCGGGGGGCCTACGAGCAGTACTTC.

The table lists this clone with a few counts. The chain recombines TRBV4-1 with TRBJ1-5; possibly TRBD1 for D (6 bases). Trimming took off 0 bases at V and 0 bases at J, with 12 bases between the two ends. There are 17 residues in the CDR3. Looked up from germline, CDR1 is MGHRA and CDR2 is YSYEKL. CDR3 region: CASSQDVQGVSNQPQHF. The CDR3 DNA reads TGCGCCAGCAGCCAAGACGTACAGGGAGTTAGCAATCAGCCCCAGCATTTT.

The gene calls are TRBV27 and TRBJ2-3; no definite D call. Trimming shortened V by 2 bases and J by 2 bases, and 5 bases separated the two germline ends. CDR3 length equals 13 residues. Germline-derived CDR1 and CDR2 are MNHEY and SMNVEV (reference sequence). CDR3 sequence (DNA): TGTGCCAGCAGTTTACGGTCCACAGATACGCAGTATTTT. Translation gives CASSLRSTDTQYF.

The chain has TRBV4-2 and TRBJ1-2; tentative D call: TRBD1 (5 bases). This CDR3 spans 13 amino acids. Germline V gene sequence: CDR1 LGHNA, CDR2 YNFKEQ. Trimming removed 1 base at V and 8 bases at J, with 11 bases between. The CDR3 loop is CASSQAAGPGYTF. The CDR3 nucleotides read TGTGCCAGCAGCCAAGCAGCAGGGCCCGGCTACACCTTC.

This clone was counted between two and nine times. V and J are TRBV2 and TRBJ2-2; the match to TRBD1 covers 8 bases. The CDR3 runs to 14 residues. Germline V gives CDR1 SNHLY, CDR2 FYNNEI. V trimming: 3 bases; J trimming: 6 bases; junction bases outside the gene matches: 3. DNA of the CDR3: TGTGCCAGCAGTGACAGGGGGCAGGCCGGGGAGCTGTTTTTT. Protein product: CASSDRGQAGELFF.

In DNA, the CDR3 is TGCGCCAGCAGACAGGGGGGAGGCAAAAACATTCAGTACTTC. Residues: CASRQGGGKNIQYF. The chain joins TRBV5-1 to TRBJ2-4, with 8 bases aligning to TRBD1. CDR3 length: 14 residues. The junction had 4 bases not matched to a gene; V was cut back by 5 bases and J by 3 bases. Per germline, CDR1 SGHRS and CDR2 YFSETQ.

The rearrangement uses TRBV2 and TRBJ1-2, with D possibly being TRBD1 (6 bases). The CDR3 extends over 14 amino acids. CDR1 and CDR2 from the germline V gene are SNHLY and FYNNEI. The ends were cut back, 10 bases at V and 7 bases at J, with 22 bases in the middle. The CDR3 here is CATNNRVKFFGYTF. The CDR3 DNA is TGTGCCACCAACAACAGGGTTAAATTCTTTGGCTACACCTTC.

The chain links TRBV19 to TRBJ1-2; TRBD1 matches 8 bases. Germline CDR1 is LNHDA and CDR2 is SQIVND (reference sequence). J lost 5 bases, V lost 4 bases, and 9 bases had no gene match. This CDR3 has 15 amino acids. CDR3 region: CASSNDRQGRYGYTF. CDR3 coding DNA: TGTGCCAGTAGTAACGACCGACAGGGGCGGTATGGCTACACCTTC. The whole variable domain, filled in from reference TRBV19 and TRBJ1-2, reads DGGITQSPKYLFRKEGQNVTLSCEQNLNHDAMYWYRQDPGQGLRLIYYSQIVNDFQKGDIAEGYSVSREKKESFPLTVTSAQKNPTAFYLCASSNDRQGRYGYTFGSGTRLTVV.

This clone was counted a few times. The chain's CDR3 is CASSYSAGTGELFF. CDR3 sequence (DNA): TGTGCCAGCAGTTACTCTGCAGGGACCGGGGAGCTGTTTTTT. The chain employs TRBV6-5 and TRBJ2-2, with D maybe TRBD1 (5 bases). The CDR3 is made up of 14 amino acids. V shed 0 bases and J shed 5 bases, with 7 bases lying between them. Germline V gives CDR1 MNHEY, CDR2 SVGAGI.

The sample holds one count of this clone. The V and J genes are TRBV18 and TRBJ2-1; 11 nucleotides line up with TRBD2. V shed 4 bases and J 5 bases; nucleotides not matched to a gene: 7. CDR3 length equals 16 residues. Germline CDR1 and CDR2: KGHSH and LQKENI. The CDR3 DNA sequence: TGTGCCAGCTCACTAACCCTAGCGGGGGGTGACAATGAGCAGTTCTTC. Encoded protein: CASSLTLAGGDNEQFF. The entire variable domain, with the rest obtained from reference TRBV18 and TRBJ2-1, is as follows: NAGVMQNPRHLVRRRGQEARLRCSPMKGHSHVYWYRQLPEEGLKFMVYLQKENIIDESGMPKERFSAEFPKEGPSILRIQQVVRGDSAAYFCASSLTLAGGDNEQFFGPGTRLTVL.

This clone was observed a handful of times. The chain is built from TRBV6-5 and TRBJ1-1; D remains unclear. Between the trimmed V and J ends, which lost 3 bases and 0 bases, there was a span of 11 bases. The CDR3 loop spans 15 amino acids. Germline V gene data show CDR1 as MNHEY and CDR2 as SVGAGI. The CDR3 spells CASSYQIPMNTEAFF. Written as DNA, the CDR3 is TGTGCCAGCAGTTATCAAATTCCCATGAACACTGAAGCTTTCTTT.

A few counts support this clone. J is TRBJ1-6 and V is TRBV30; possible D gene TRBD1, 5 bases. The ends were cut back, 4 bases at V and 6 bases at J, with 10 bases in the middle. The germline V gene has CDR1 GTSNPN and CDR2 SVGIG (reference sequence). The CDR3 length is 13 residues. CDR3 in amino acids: CAWTQGGNSPLHF. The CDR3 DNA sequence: TGTGCCTGGACGCAGGGAGGTAATTCACCCCTCCACTTT.